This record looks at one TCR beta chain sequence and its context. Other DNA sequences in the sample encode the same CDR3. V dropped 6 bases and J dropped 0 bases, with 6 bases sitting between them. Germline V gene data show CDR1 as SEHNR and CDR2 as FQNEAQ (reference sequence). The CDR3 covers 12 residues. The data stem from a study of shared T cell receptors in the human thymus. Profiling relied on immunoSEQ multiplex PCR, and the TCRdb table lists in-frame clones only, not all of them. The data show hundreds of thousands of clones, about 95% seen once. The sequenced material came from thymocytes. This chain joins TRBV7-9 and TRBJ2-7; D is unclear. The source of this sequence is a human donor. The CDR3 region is CASSLSSYEQYF. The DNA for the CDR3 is TGTGCCAGCAGTTTAAGCTCCTACGAGCAGTACTTC.